This TCR beta chain comes out of a study of control samples from healthy donors and cancer patients. TCRdb's table, derived via immunoSEQ multiplex PCR, lists solely in-frame clones and lacks some. The sample has some 120,000 clones; about 88% are singletons. The CDR3 is 13 residues long. Between the trimmed V and J ends, which lost 5 bases and 6 bases, there was a span of 10 bases. The receptor was derived from a man aged 18 to 30 in good health. This chain links TRBV12-3 or TRBV12-4 with TRBJ2-2; D perhaps matches TRBD2 (6 bases). The sequenced sample was blood. The CDR3 DNA follows: TGTGCCAGCAGTCTTGGACTATCCGGGGAGCTGTTTTTT. Translation gives CASSLGLSGELFF.